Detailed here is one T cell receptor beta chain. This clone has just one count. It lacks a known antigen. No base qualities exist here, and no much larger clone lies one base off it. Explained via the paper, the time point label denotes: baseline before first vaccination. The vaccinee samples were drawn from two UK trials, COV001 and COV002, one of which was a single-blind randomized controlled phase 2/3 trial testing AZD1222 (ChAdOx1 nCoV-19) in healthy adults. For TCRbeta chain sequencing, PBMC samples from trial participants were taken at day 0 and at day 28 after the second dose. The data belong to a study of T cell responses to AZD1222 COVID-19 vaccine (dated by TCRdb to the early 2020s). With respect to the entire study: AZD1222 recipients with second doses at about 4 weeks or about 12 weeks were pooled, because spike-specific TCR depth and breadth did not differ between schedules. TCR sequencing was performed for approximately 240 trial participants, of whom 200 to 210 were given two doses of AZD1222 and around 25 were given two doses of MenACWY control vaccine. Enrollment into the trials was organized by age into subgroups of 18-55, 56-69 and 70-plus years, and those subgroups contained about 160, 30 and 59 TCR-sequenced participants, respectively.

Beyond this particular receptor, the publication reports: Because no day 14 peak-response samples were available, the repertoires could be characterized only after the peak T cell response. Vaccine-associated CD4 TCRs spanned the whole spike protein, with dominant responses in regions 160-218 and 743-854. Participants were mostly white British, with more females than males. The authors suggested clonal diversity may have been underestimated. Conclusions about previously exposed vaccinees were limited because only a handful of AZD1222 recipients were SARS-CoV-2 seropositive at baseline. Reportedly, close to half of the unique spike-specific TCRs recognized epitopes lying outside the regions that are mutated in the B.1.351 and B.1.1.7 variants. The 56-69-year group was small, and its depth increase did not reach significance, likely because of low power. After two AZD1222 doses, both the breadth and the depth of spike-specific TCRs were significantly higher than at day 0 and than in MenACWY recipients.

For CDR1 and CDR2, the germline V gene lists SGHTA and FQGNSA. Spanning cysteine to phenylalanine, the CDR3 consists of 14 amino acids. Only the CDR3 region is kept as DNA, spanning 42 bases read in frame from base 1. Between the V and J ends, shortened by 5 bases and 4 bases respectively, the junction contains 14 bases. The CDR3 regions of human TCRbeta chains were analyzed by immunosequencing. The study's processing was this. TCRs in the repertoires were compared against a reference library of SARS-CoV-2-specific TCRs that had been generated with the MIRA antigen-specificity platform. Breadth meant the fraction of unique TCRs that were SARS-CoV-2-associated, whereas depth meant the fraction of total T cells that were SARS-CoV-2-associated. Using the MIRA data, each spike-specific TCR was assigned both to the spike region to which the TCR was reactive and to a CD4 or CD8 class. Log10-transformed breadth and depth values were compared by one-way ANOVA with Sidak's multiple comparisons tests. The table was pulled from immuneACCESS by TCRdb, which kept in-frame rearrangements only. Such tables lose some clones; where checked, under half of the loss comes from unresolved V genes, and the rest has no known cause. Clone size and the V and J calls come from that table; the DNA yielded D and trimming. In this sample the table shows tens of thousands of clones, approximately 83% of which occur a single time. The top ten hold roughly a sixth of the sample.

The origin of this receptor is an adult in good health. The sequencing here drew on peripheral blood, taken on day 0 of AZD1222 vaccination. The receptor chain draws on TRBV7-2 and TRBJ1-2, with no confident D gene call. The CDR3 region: CASSQASRSYGYTF. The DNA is TGTGCCAGCAGCCAAGCGTCCAGGAGCTATGGCTACACCTTC.